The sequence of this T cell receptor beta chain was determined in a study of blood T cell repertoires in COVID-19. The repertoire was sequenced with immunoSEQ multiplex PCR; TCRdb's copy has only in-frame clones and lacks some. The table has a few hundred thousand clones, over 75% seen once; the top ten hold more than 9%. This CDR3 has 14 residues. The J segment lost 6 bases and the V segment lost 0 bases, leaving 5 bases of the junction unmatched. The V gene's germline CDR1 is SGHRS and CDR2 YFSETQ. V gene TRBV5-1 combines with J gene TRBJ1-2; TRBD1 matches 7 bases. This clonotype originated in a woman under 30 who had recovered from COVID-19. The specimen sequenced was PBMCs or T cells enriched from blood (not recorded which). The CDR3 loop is CASSLDPGGNGYTF. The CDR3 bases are TGCGCCAGCAGCTTGGATCCAGGGGGAAATGGCTACACCTTC.